The source of this T cell receptor beta chain is a study of cytomegalovirus exposure and HLA in healthy donors. The V gene's germline CDR1 is LNHNV and CDR2 YYDKDF (reference sequence). Trimming took off 3 bases at V and 3 bases at J, with 6 bases between the two ends. This CDR3 has 12 residues. Points on this clone: The antigen remains undetermined.

Broader study findings: Later analysis placed DRB1 highest and HLA-C lowest in TCR association rates, which differed by HLA locus.

Primers for the PCR totalled 60 Vbeta and 13 Jbeta. Sequencing was performed with immunoSEQ multiplex PCR; in TCRdb, only in-frame clones are kept and a portion is missing. The sample consists of 100,000 to 120,000 clones, roughly 78% of them appearing once. The receptor comes from a woman aged 30 to 39 in good health and CMV-seronegative. The V and J genes are TRBV15 and TRBJ2-7; no reliable D call. The specimen was PBMCs. DNA for the CDR3: TGTGCCACCAGCAGTCCAGGCTACGAGCAGTACTTC. This codes for CATSSPGYEQYF.